The clone carrying this TCR beta chain occurred a few times. The antigen is not known. This specimen comes from a study of identical twins. A universal primer site arose from template switching, and cDNA bore unique molecular identifiers. TCRdb recomputed calls from the 5' RACE reads with MiXCR, one row per CDR3 protein. The sample has about 200,000 distinct CDR3 sequences, roughly 9.4% seen once. The CDR3 runs 15 residues. Trimming left V 5 bases short and J 5 bases short, with 16 bases between. Overall study findings and caveats: Clonotypes of the beta chain that were abundant in cord blood carried fewer insertions (memory repertoires showed none). Cross-sectional statistics, not tracking of the same donors, supported the conclusions. Low generation-probability sequences were in excess among twin-shared out-of-frame alpha sequences.

Sequencing was carried out using memory (CD45RO+) T cells sorted from blood. This clonotype was obtained from a woman aged 18-30 years in good health. This chain connects TRBV12-3 or TRBV12-4 to TRBJ2-1; possibly TRBD2 for D (6 bases). The CDR3, as DNA: TGTGCCAGCAGTACGACAGCTCGCGGGGACAATGAGCAGTTCTTC. Protein sequence: CASSTTARGDNEQFF.